This entry features one TCR beta chain sequence. Its antigen is not known. The entry originates in a study of T cells in Graves' hyperthyroidism and ophthalmopathy. Regions amplified from RNA transcripts were the TCR beta CDR3 regions. The HTBI set primed first-round TCR CDR3 RT-PCR. TCRdb used MiXCR to reprocess the multiplex PCR reads, holding one entry per CDR3 protein. The data contain under 700,000 distinct CDR3 sequences, 40% to 55% of them seen just once; the ten biggest clones take up nearly 8.5%. Germline lookup yields CDR1 MGHDK and CDR2 SYGVNS. V was pared by 10 bases and J by 4 bases, with 10 bases between. This CDR3 has 11 residues. Study results and limitations: The model identified upcoming ophthalmopathy a median approximately six months ahead of onset. From stable hyperthyroidism, ophthalmopathy was set apart by a 13 V-J model. Blood held most thyroid clonotypes expanded above 0.001 frequency.

Sequenced input: peripheral blood or thyroid tissue (not recorded which). The rearrangement joins TRBV25-1 to TRBJ1-2, with D unresolved. The source is a woman aged 18-29 years with Graves' hyperthyroidism. CDR3: CANPGGYGYTF. The DNA for the CDR3 is TGTGCCAACCCCGGTGGCTATGGCTACACCTTC.